The table lists the clone carrying this TCR beta chain with a few counts. The antigen remains undetermined. The Oncomine TCR Beta short-read assay was applied to DNA of cultured CD4+ T cells. TCRdb reprocessed the PCR reads with MiXCR, giving one entry per CDR3 protein. The sample carries 7,000 or so distinct CDR3 sequences, approximately 44% recorded once. Treatment reported: roughly ten-day PBMC culture with coronavirus spike peptide pools or control peptides (ViraFEST assay). It was before the COVID-19 pandemic (2011-2018) that the unexposed donor's CD4+ T cells were collected. ViraFEST used peptide pools to expand antigen-specific T cells and subsequently sequenced their TCRs. This specimen comes from a study of vaccination and CD4 T cells after COVID-19. Study-wide context: Post-COVID draws followed diagnosis by a median around 95 days (range 35 to 161). Overlapping spike pools from SARS-CoV-2 and HCoV-NL63, HCoV-OC43 and HCoV-229E served as culture stimuli.

There are 15 residues in the CDR3. Germline V CDR1 and CDR2: MNHEY, SMNVEV (reference sequence). Trimming cost V 1 base and J 8 bases, with 17 bases left between them. Whole-study results and caveats: Convalescent patients' clones that were vaccine-specific were spike mono-reactive in 304 of 307 cases.

The gene calls are TRBV27 and TRBJ1-2; D is possibly TRBD1 (5 bases). The TCR sequence derives from a human donor in good health. Sample: CD4+ T cells from blood, cultured in vitro. The CDR3 loop reads CASSLYPGQGSGYTF. CDR3 in DNA: TGTGCCAGCAGTTTATACCCCGGCCAGGGTTCGGGCTACACCTTC.